This T cell receptor (beta chain) was identified in a study of cytomegalovirus exposure and HLA in healthy donors. The PCR made use of 60 Vbeta and 13 Jbeta primers. Assay used: immunoSEQ multiplex PCR; TCRdb lists only in-frame clones, some missing. The sample includes around 150,000 clones, 75% to 80% of them seen just once. Germline trimming cut 5 bases from V and 7 bases from J; bases unmatched to any gene: 8. Germline V CDR1 and CDR2: LNHDA, SQIVND (reference sequence). This CDR3 spans 15 amino acids. Each donor was healthy, and each was a bone marrow donor. V and J are TRBV19 and TRBJ1-6; 7 bases agree with TRBD1. Input material: PBMCs. This sequence was found in a woman aged 50 to 60 in good health and CMV-seropositive. CDR3 bases: TGTGCCAGTAGTCCCTGGGGACAGCCCAATTCACCCCTCCACTTT. This sequence encodes CASSPWGQPNSPLHF. Filled out from reference TRBV19 and TRBJ1-6, the complete variable domain reads DGGITQSPKYLFRKEGQNVTLSCEQNLNHDAMYWYRQDPGQGLRLIYYSQIVNDFQKGDIAEGYSVSREKKESFPLTVTSAQKNPTAFYLCASSPWGQPNSPLHFGNGTRLTVT.